A single sample is the source of the 26 T cell receptor beta chains below, sequenced in a study of T cells in localized non-small cell lung cancer. TCRdb keeps only in-frame clones here, not all; method: immunoSEQ multiplex PCR. The data contain 26,000 or so clones, around nine tenths of them singletons. This specimen was peripheral blood, taken before any cancer treatment. Source of these receptors: a female donor of 60 years or more with stage II squamous cell lung carcinoma.

The CDR3 is CASSQGQPKRLFF. For the CDR3, the DNA is TGTGCCAGCAGTCAGGGACAGCCTAAAAGACTGTTTTTT. V gene TRBV28 combines with J gene TRBJ1-4; 7 bases fit TRBD1. Germline CDR1 and CDR2: MDHEN and SYDVKM. V was clipped by 5 bases and J by 13 bases; unmatched bases: 10. The CDR3 spans 13 residues.

The genes are TRBV28 and TRBJ2-5, with D possibly TRBD1 on 6 matching bases. Germline V gives CDR1 MDHEN, CDR2 SYDVKM. The V and J ends lost 10 bases and 1 base respectively, with 13 bases between them. This CDR3 has 13 amino acids. The CDR3 nucleotides are TGTGCCACCCTAACAGGGCTCCAAGAGACCCAGTACTTC. Translated: CATLTGLQETQYF. The full variable domain, completed using reference TRBV28 and TRBJ2-5, is DVKVTQSSRYLVKRTGEKVFLECVQDMDHENMFWYRQDPGLGLRLIYFSYDVKMKEKGDIPEGYSVSREKKERFSLILESASTNQTSMYLCATLTGLQETQYFGPGTRLLVL.

The chain has TRBV9 and TRBJ2-1; 12 bases align to TRBD2. V gave up 2 bases and J gave up 8 bases; unmatched junction bases: 5. The length of the CDR3 is 15 residues. Germline values: CDR1 SGDLS, CDR2 YYNGEE. Here the CDR3 reads CASSVLAGGPDEQFF. As DNA, the CDR3 is TGTGCCAGCAGCGTCCTAGCGGGAGGGCCCGATGAGCAGTTCTTC.

The chain recombines TRBV19 with TRBJ2-6, with D possibly being TRBD1 (5 bases). Germline lookup yields CDR1 LNHDA and CDR2 SQIVND (reference sequence). The CDR3 has 17 residues. V dropped 6 bases and J dropped 3 bases, with 18 bases sitting between them. The chain's CDR3 is CASRMAEFQGGANVLTF. The CDR3 DNA follows: TGTGCCAGTAGGATGGCAGAGTTCCAGGGTGGGGCCAACGTCCTGACTTTC.

The genes are TRBV7-2 and TRBJ2-5, with 7 bases lining up with TRBD2. The CDR3 extends over 15 amino acids. Germline V lookup: CDR1 SGHTA, CDR2 FQGNSA. Trimming cost V 2 bases and J 5 bases; bases outside gene matches: 8. CDR3 in DNA: TGTGCCAGCAGCTTAAACCTTGCCGGGAGGGAGACCCAGTACTTC. Amino acids: CASSLNLAGRETQYF.

The chain couples TRBV27 to TRBJ2-1; D gene ambiguous. The germline V and J ends were trimmed by 3 bases and 4 bases, with 7 bases remaining between them. CDR3 length equals 13 residues. Germline values: CDR1 MNHEY, CDR2 SMNVEV (reference sequence). The CDR3 is CASSLNYYNEQFF. CDR3 coding DNA: TGTGCCAGCAGTTTGAACTATTACAATGAGCAGTTCTTC.

This chain connects TRBV7-9 to TRBJ2-2, with D perhaps matching TRBD2 (5 bases). Germline V gene data show CDR1 as SEHNR and CDR2 as FQNEAQ (reference sequence). The length of the CDR3 is 15 residues. V gave up 6 bases and J gave up 6 bases, with 17 bases separating them. The CDR3 here is CASSPAAAIAGELFF. As DNA, the CDR3 is TGTGCCAGCAGTCCAGCGGCCGCGATCGCCGGGGAGCTGTTTTTT.

This clone has only a few counts. The rearrangement uses TRBV2 and TRBJ2-2; D is possibly TRBD2 (6 bases). Germline values: CDR1 SNHLY, CDR2 FYNNEI. V gave up 6 bases and J gave up 1 base, with 15 bases separating them. This CDR3 has 16 amino acids. CDR3 nucleotide sequence: TGTGCCAGCAGCTATAAGGACTATTGGAACACCGGGGAGCTGTTTTTT. The encoded protein is CASSYKDYWNTGELFF.

The V gene is TRBV14, the J gene TRBJ1-2; D uncertain. CDR3 size: 13 residues. Trimming cost V 1 base and J 4 bases, with 7 bases left between them. Looked up from germline, CDR1 is SGHDN and CDR2 is FVKESK. The CDR3 is CASSQVYSYGYTF. CDR3 sequence (DNA): TGTGCCAGCAGCCAAGTCTACAGCTATGGCTACACCTTC.

V gene TRBV18 combines with J gene TRBJ2-1; 7 positions agree with TRBD1. Germline loops: CDR1 KGHSH, CDR2 LQKENI. This CDR3 contains 15 residues. V lost 3 bases, J lost 3 bases, and 5 bases stayed unmatched. The CDR3 nucleotides read TGTGCCAGCTCACCCGGACAGGCCGTCTACAATGAGCAGTTCTTC. Residues: CASSPGQAVYNEQFF.

This clone was counted between two and nine times. V is TRBV6-5 and J is TRBJ1-1; TRBD1 is a possible D gene (5 bases). Germline loops: CDR1 MNHEY, CDR2 SVGAGI. V was cut by 5 bases and J by 8 bases, with 18 bases left in between. The CDR3 contains 14 residues. This CDR3 reads CASSAGTGAEEAFF. CDR3 nucleotide sequence: TGTGCCAGCAGTGCAGGGACGGGCGCCGAAGAAGCTTTCTTT.

V is TRBV6-1 and J is TRBJ2-4, with D perhaps TRBD1 or TRBD2 (6 bases each). This CDR3 has 11 amino acids. Trimming cost V 6 bases and J 8 bases, with 8 bases left between them. The germline V gene has CDR1 MNHNS and CDR2 SASEGT. CDR3 protein: CASREGDIQYF. For the CDR3, the DNA is TGTGCCAGCAGGGAGGGGGACATTCAGTACTTC.

This sequence joins TRBV6-5 and TRBJ1-4, with D possibly matching TRBD1 (5 bases). Trimming took 6 bases from V and 5 from J, leaving 13 bases between them. The CDR3 is made up of 14 amino acids. The germline gives CDR1 MNHEY, CDR2 SVGAGI. The CDR3 sequence is CASSRERGNEKLFF. The CDR3 DNA is TGTGCCAGCAGCCGCGAGAGGGGAAATGAAAAACTGTTTTTT.

The V gene is TRBV2, the J gene TRBJ1-5; 9 bases fit TRBD1. CDR1 is SNHLY and CDR2 is FYNNEI in the germline V gene. CDR3 length: 15 residues. V was clipped by 6 bases and J by 5 bases; unmatched bases: 8. The CDR3 bases are TGTGCCAGCAGGACAACAGGGGGCGCGTATCAGCCCCAGCATTTT. Its protein is CASRTTGGAYQPQHF.

The rearrangement uses TRBV5-8 and TRBJ1-6, with a possible D match to TRBD1 (5 bases). Germline-derived CDR1 and CDR2 are SGHTS and YDEGEE. V gave up 1 base and J gave up 7 bases, with 9 bases separating them. This CDR3 comprises 14 residues. The CDR3 sequence: CASSLLTANSPLHF. CDR3 bases: TGTGCCAGCAGCTTGCTGACAGCAAATTCACCCCTCCACTTT.

J is TRBJ2-7 and V is TRBV19; D remains ambiguous. Trimming removed 1 base from V and 0 bases from J, with 4 bases in between. The CDR3 length is 13 residues. Germline-derived CDR1 and CDR2 are LNHDA and SQIVND (reference sequence). The CDR3 sequence: CASSIVVSYEQYF. The CDR3 DNA reads TGTGCCAGTAGTATAGTAGTCTCCTACGAGCAGTACTTC.

This sequence joins TRBV19 and TRBJ2-5; TRBD2 matches at 7 bases. The CDR3 is 12 amino acids. The ends lost 6 bases at V and 4 bases at J; junction bases unmatched: 2. Germline lookup yields CDR1 LNHDA and CDR2 SQIVND (reference sequence). The CDR3 coding sequence is TGTGCCAGTAGGGGCGGGGGAGAGACCCAGTACTTC. Residues: CASRGGGETQYF.

The rearrangement joins TRBV19 to TRBJ1-1; 7 nucleotides align to TRBD1. The CDR3 loop spans 17 amino acids. The germline CDR1 and CDR2 sequences are LNHDA and SQIVND (reference sequence). V lost 5 bases and J lost 0; bases outside the gene matches: 12. The CDR3: CASSYPRTGSMNTEAFF. CDR3 coding DNA: TGTGCCAGTAGTTATCCTCGGACAGGTTCTATGAACACTGAAGCTTTCTTT.

The chain has TRBV28 and TRBJ1-2; TRBD1 might be the D (5 bases). Germline lookup yields CDR1 MDHEN and CDR2 SYDVKM. The V and J ends lost 5 bases and 2 bases respectively, with 9 bases between them. CDR3 size: 13 residues. CDR3 coding DNA: TGTGCCAGCAGTACTCCAGGGAACTATGGCTACACCTTC. Translating gives CASSTPGNYGYTF.

The chain couples TRBV7-8 to TRBJ2-5, with D uncertain. This CDR3 has 15 amino acids. Trimming removed 5 bases from V and 2 bases from J, with 15 bases in between. Germline V lookup: CDR1 SGHVS, CDR2 FQNEAQ. DNA for the CDR3: TGTGCCAGCAGCCCGAACCCAGTCATTCAAGAGACCCAGTACTTC. Encoded protein: CASSPNPVIQETQYF.

The chain couples TRBV5-1 to TRBJ2-7, with D possibly TRBD2 on 5 matching bases. Trimming took 1 base from V and 2 from J, leaving 13 bases between them. The CDR3 sequence is 15 residues long. Germline V gene data show CDR1 as SGHRS and CDR2 as YFSETQ. CDR3 amino acids: CASSLTPGSTYEQYF. The CDR3 DNA reads TGCGCCAGCAGCTTGACTCCGGGATCCACCTACGAGCAGTACTTC.

As DNA, the CDR3 is TGTGCCAGCAGCTTAGATGGGCCGGGGGGAGTAGAGACCCAGTACTTC. Translating gives CASSLDGPGGVETQYF. V and J are TRBV11-2 and TRBJ2-5; 7 bases map to TRBD2. CDR1 and CDR2 from the germline V gene are SGHAT and FQNNGV. The CDR3 runs 16 residues. The V gene end was trimmed by 0 bases and the J gene end by 4 bases; junction bases not matched to a gene: 8.

The chain uses TRBV28 and TRBJ1-4; D not certain. Germline V gene lookup returns CDR1 MDHEN and CDR2 SYDVKM. This CDR3 comprises 12 residues. The V and J ends lost 7 bases and 2 bases respectively, with 5 bases between them. CDR3 bases: TGTGCCAGCAAACGGACTAATGAAAAACTGTTTTTT. It codes for CASKRTNEKLFF.

The chain uses TRBV30 and TRBJ2-1, with D perhaps matching TRBD2 (7 bases). The CDR3 has 12 amino acids. Trimming pared 5 bases from V and 8 bases from J, leaving 13 bases between. CDR1 and CDR2 from the germline V gene are GTSNPN and SVGIG (reference sequence). The CDR3 reads CAWARGGDEQFF. For the CDR3, the DNA is TGTGCCTGGGCGAGGGGGGGCGATGAGCAGTTCTTC.

This clone was detected only a few times. The chain employs TRBV4-1 and TRBJ2-1, with 8 bases fitting TRBD2. Unmatched junction bases numbered 10, after V lost 1 base and J lost 8 bases. Germline CDR1 and CDR2: MGHRA and YSYEKL. There are 16 residues in the CDR3. CDR3 bases: TGCGCCAGCAGCCAAGCCCCGGGACTAGAGGTACATGAGCAGTTCTTC. Translating it yields CASSQAPGLEVHEQFF.

This chain joins TRBV19 and TRBJ2-6, with a possible D match to TRBD2 (5 bases). Deletions cut 8 bases from V and 0 bases from J, with 8 bases between. Germline V lookup: CDR1 LNHDA, CDR2 SQIVND (reference sequence). The CDR3 consists of 14 residues. Here the CDR3 reads CASGEFSGANVLTF. The DNA of the CDR3 is TGTGCCAGTGGGGAGTTCTCTGGGGCCAACGTCCTGACTTTC.